The T cell receptor (beta chain) under discussion was sequenced for a study of T cells in localized non-small cell lung cancer. Findings and limits, study-wide: Measurement of T cell clonality placed uninvolved adjacent lung highest, above the level in tumor. A denser population of T cells in blood accompanied longer overall survival. Of the top 100 tumor clones, median around 62 were in adjacent lung, approximately 28 among its top 100.

The protocol was immunoSEQ multiplex PCR, while the TCRdb copy is restricted to in-frame clones and leaves out a portion. Of roughly 16,000 clones listed, around 88% are singletons. Notes on this clone: Antigen: not known.

V gave up 1 base and J gave up 8 bases, with 14 bases separating them. CDR1 is GTSNPN and CDR2 is SVGIG in the germline V gene (reference sequence). The CDR3 length is 13 residues. The source was peripheral blood, collected before any cancer treatment. The TCR was taken from a male donor aged 60 or older with stage II squamous cell lung carcinoma. J is TRBJ1-2 and V is TRBV30, with a possible D match to TRBD1 (5 bases). The CDR3, as DNA: TGTGCCTGGAGTGGACAGAGAGCAGGGGGCTACACCTTC. It codes for CAWSGQRAGGYTF.